What follows describes a single T cell receptor beta chain. Its matching antigen is unknown. This entry is derived from a study of cytomegalovirus exposure and HLA in healthy donors. With 60 Vbeta and 13 Jbeta primers, the PCR was carried out. Some clones are missing from TCRdb's copy, which holds only in-frame ones; the method was immunoSEQ multiplex PCR. The sample shows more than 150,000 clones, 81% of them seen only once. General study results and limits: Later, an analysis found that common viral pathogens appeared to be linked with several of the most significant clusters.

With 6 bases removed from V and 1 base from J, the gap between germline ends came to 16 bases. The length of the CDR3 is 16 residues. CDR1 and CDR2 (germline): SGDLS, YYNGEE. This TCR came from a man aged 45-65 years in good health and CMV-seropositive. Sequencing used PBMCs. The chain has TRBV9 and TRBJ2-2; TRBD2 might be the D (5 bases). The CDR3 DNA reads TGTGCCAGCAACGCGGGCTTTACAAGGAACACCGGGGAGCTGTTTTTT. Translated, it gives CASNAGFTRNTGELFF.